The table lists the clone carrying this T cell receptor (beta chain) with a few counts. What it binds is not known. Germline assignment: CDR1 MNHEY and CDR2 SVGAGI. The V and J ends lost 7 bases and 1 base respectively, with 11 bases between them. The CDR3 runs 14 residues. Only in-frame clones appear in the TCRdb table, and some are missing; sequencing was by immunoSEQ multiplex PCR. The sample lists 9,900 or so clones; over 40% were seen once. Coculturing of the mixed lymphocyte reaction cells was performed at 37°C for 6 days. This specimen comes from a study of siplizumab effects on memory and regulatory T cells.

The rearrangement joins TRBV6-5 to TRBJ1-3; TRBD1 might be the D (6 bases). This TCR came from a human donor in good health; the cells came from an allogeneic mixed lymphocyte reaction. Sequenced material: CFSE-low (dividing) CD8+ T cells sorted from an allogeneic mixed lymphocyte reaction. The CDR3 DNA reads as TGTGCCAGCATGACAGGAAATTCTGGAAACACCATATATTTT. Amino acids: CASMTGNSGNTIYF.